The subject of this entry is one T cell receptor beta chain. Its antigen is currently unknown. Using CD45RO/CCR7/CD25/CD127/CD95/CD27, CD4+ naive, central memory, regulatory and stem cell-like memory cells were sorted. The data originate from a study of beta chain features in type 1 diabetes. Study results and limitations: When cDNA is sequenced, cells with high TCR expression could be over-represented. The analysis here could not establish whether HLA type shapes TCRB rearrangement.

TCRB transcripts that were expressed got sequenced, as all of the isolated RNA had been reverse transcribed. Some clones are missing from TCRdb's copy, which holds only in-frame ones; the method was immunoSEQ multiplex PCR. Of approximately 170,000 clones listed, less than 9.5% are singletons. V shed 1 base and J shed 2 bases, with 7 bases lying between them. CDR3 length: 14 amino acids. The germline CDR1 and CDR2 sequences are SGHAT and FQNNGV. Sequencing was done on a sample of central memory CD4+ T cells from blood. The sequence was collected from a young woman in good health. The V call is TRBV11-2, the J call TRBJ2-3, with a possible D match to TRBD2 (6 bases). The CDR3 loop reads CASSLVDYTDTQYF. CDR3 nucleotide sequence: TGTGCCAGCAGCTTAGTGGACTACACAGATACGCAGTATTTT.